This is a list of T cell receptor beta chains from one sample in a study of cytomegalovirus exposure and HLA in healthy donors. TCRdb's copy holds only in-frame clones and misses some; the assay was immunoSEQ multiplex PCR. This sample has 100,000 or so clones, with roughly four fifths found just once. Sequencing was carried out using PBMCs. The receptors were gathered from a man aged 25 to 40 in good health and CMV-seropositive. CDR3s include the opening cysteine and the closing phenylalanine or tryptophan. D genes are given only for firm matches. Only some rows state a clone size, as once, few, many or a class for expanded clones.

d_call	v_call	j_call	clone_size	cdr3_aa	cdr3_nt
TRBD2	TRBV28	TRBJ2-7	-	CASRRLAGSSYEQYF	TGTGCCAGCAGACGTCTAGCGGGAAGCTCCTACGAGCAGTACTTC
TRBD1	TRBV9	TRBJ2-1	-	CASSEGDSNNEQFF	TGTGCCAGCAGCGAGGGGGACAGTAACAATGAGCAGTTCTTC
TRBD1	TRBV2	TRBJ1-4	few	CASSPTGRATNEKLFF	TGTGCCAGCAGCCCGACAGGGAGAGCAACTAATGAAAAACTGTTTTTT
-	TRBV11-2	TRBJ1-1	-	CASSLGGSSMGAFF	TGTGCCAGCAGCTTAGGGGGCAGCTCGATGGGGGCTTTCTTT
-	TRBV19	TRBJ2-1	-	CASHGGNEQFF	TGTGCCAGTCACGGTGGCAATGAGCAGTTCTTC
-	TRBV7-9	TRBJ2-1	-	CASSPPGSSYNEQFF	TGTGCCAGCAGCCCCCCGGGGAGCTCCTACAATGAGCAGTTCTTC
-	TRBV9	TRBJ1-1	few	CASSALTNTEAFF	TGTGCCAGCAGCGCGCTAACGAACACTGAAGCTTTCTTT
TRBD1	TRBV19	TRBJ1-1	few	CASKGQGMNTEAFF	TGTGCCAGTAAGGGACAGGGGATGAACACTGAAGCTTTCTTT
TRBD2	TRBV2	TRBJ2-3	-	CASGGTSGTNTQYF	TGTGCCAGCGGGGGGACTAGCGGGACGAATACGCAGTATTTT
TRBD2	TRBV5-8	TRBJ2-1	-	CASSKGLAASNEQFF	TGTGCCAGCAGCAAAGGACTAGCGGCAAGCAATGAGCAGTTCTTC
TRBD1	TRBV18	TRBJ1-1	-	CASSPNPTGGNTEAFF	TGTGCCAGCTCACCGAACCCGACAGGGGGGAACACTGAAGCTTTCTTT
-	TRBV21-1	TRBJ1-2	-	CASSKYPEQGVGYTF	TGTGCCAGCAGCAAATACCCTGAACAGGGGGTAGGCTACACCTTC
-	TRBV5-1	TRBJ2-1	-	CASSPTGNSYNEQFF	TGCGCCAGCAGCCCAACAGGGAACTCCTACAATGAGCAGTTCTTC
TRBD2	TRBV7-2	TRBJ2-7	-	CASSLTSGSLYEQYF	TGTGCCAGCAGCCTGACTAGCGGGAGTCTCTACGAGCAGTACTTC